This T cell receptor (beta chain) was documented in a study of CD8 T cells in Susac syndrome. At the level of the study: Fewer than ten of the sequenced Susac syndrome patients were in remission, and roughly 6 had active disease.

The CDR3 length is 16 residues. The ends were cut back, 0 bases at V and 1 base at J, with 12 bases in the middle. Germline CDR1 is LNHNV and CDR2 is YYDKDF (reference sequence). CD8+ and CD4+ T cells were negatively isolated; TEMRA cells were FACS-enriched. When the RNA was reverse transcribed, random hexamers were used with an input of roughly 0.5 to 1 ug. Amplification of TCR beta CDR3 across 54 Vbeta and 13 Jbeta was performed with immunoSEQ multiplex PCR. MiXCR was run by TCRdb on the immunoSEQ multiplex PCR reads, yielding one entry per CDR3 protein. The sample shows 150,000 to 190,000 distinct CDR3 sequences, approximately 95% of them seen only once.

Sequencing input: CD4+ T cells from PBMCs. The clonotype was recovered from a human donor with Susac syndrome. The chain has TRBV15 and TRBJ1-1; D perhaps matches TRBD1 (5 bases). The CDR3 sequence: CATSRDGWDWNTEAFF. Here the CDR3 DNA reads TGTGCCACCAGCAGAGATGGGTGGGACTGGAACACTGAAGCTTTCTTT. Filled out from reference TRBV15 and TRBJ1-1, the complete variable domain reads DAMVIQNPRYQVTQFGKPVTLSCSQTLNHNVMYWYQQKSSQAPKLLFHYYDKDFNNEADTPDNFQSRRPNTSFCFLDIRSPGLGDTAMYLCATSRDGWDWNTEAFFGQGTRLTVV.